This T cell receptor beta chain comes out of a study of T-cell memory formation after mild COVID-19. The study's findings and limits: Cross-reactive memory seemingly joined, as some responding clones were found in pre-infection memory. Contracting CD4+ clones were located mainly in CM and EM, and CD8+ clones in EMRA.

About this clonotype itself: Its specificity is unknown.

The germline V and J ends were trimmed by 0 bases and 1 base, with 15 bases remaining between them. Germline lookup yields CDR1 LNHDA and CDR2 SQIVND (reference sequence). This CDR3 region has 17 residues. TCRdb re-called the 5' RACE reads through MiXCR, storing one row per CDR3 protein. The sample yields nearly 110,000 distinct CDR3 sequences, approximately 13% seen once. Input material: PBMCs or a T cell subset sorted from them (not recorded which). V gene TRBV19 combines with J gene TRBJ1-1; tentatively, D is TRBD1 (6 bases). The receptor was derived from an adult woman who had mild COVID-19 (a few samples of this study predate the infection). Cell type and time point are not known. The CDR3 protein is CASSIDLWGRGNTEAFF. CDR3 nucleotide sequence: TGTGCCAGTAGTATAGATCTATGGGGGCGAGGGAACACTGAAGCTTTCTTT.